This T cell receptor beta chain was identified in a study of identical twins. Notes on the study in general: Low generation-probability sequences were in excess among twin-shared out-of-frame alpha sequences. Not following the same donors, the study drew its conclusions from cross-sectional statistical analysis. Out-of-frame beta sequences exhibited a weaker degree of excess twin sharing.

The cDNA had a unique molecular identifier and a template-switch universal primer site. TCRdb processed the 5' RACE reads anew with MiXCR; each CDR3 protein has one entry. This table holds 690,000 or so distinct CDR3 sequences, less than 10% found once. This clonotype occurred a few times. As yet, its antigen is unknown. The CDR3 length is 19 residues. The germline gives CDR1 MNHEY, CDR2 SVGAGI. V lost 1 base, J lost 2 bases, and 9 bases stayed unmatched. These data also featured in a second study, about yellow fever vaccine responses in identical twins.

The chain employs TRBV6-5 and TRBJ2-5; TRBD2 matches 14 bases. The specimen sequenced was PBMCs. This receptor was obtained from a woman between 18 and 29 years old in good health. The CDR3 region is CASSYFRTSGGPLQETQYF. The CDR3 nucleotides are TGTGCCAGCAGTTACTTTCGGACTAGCGGGGGGCCTTTACAAGAGACCCAGTACTTC.